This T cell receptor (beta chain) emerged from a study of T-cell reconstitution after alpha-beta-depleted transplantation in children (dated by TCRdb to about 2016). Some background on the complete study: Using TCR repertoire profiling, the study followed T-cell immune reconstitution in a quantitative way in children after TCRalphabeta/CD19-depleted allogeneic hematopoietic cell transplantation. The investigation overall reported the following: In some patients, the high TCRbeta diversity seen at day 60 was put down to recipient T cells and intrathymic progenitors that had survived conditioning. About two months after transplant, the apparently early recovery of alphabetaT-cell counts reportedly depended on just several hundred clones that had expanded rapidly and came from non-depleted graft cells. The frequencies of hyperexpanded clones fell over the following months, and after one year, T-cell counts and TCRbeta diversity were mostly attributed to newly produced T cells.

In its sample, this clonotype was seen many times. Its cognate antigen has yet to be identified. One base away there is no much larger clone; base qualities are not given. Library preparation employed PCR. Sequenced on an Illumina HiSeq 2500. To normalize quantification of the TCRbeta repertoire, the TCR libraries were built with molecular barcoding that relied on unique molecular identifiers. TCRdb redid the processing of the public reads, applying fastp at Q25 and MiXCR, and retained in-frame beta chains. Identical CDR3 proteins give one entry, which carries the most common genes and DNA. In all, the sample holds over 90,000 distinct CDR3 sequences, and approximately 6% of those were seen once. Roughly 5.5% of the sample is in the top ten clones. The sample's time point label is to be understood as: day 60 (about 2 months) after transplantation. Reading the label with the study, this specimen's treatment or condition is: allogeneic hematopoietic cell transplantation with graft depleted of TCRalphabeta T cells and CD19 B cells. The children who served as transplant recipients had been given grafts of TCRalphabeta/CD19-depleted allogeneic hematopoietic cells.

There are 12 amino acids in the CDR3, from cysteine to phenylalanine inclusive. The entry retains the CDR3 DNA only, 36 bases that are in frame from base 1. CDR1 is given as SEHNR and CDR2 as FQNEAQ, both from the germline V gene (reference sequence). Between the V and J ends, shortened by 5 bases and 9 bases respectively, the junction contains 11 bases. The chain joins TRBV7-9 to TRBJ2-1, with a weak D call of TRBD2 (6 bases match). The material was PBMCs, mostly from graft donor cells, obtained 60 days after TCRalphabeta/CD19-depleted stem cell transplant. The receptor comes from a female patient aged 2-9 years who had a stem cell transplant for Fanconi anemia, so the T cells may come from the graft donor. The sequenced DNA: TGTGCCAGCAGCCTCGTGGGGGGTGAGCAGTTCTTC. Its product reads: CASSLVGGEQFF.